The present entry profiles one T cell receptor (beta chain) with its context. The data stem from a study of blood T cells in healthy people across ages. Trimming cost V 1 base and J 1 base, with 10 bases left between them. Germline V lookup: CDR1 LGHDT, CDR2 YNNKEL (reference sequence). CDR3 length: 15 residues. Each donor had around 9.2 milliliters of peripheral blood drawn. Alongside a J-beta primer mix, a sample-barcoded 5' primer served in a second PCR lasting roughly 7 to 11 cycles. MiXCR, applied by TCRdb to the 5' RACE reads, yields one record per CDR3 protein. Among 850,000 to 1,000,000 distinct CDR3 sequences listed, roughly 43% were seen once.

The V call is TRBV3-1, the J call TRBJ2-5; D may correspond to TRBD1 or TRBD2 (5 bases each). The specimen sequenced was blood. This clonotype was obtained from a man in his thirties or forties in good health. The CDR3 coding sequence is TGTGCCAGCAGCCAAGGGGGACGGCCCCAAGAGACCCAGTACTTC. It specifies CASSQGGRPQETQYF.